The clone carrying this T cell receptor (beta chain) was seen just once. What it recognizes is unknown. The junction shows a germline mismatch at one end, possibly a read error. The data belong to a study of cytomegalovirus exposure and HLA in healthy donors. General observations from the study: The listing of fewer than 200 TCR beta chains classed them as cytomegalovirus-associated. V- and J-gene trimming of TCR beta was linked (in a later analysis) to a missense DCLRE1C variant.

Germline assignment: CDR1 MGHRA and CDR2 YSYEKL. This CDR3 spans 14 amino acids. Every donor was a healthy person donating bone marrow. Amplification used 60 Vbeta primers and 13 Jbeta primers. The table came from immunoSEQ multiplex PCR; TCRdb's copy has only in-frame clones and leaves some out. The data show fewer than 250,000 clones, 70% to 80% seen once. The chain has TRBV4-1 and TRBJ1-5, with D maybe TRBD1 (5 bases). This TCR was sampled from a woman in her 30s in good health and CMV-seronegative. The material sequenced was PBMCs. CDR3 sequence: CASSQGQGGQPQHF. In DNA, the CDR3 is TGTGCCAGCAGCCAAGGCCAGGGAGGGCAGCCCCAGCATTTT.